This TCR beta chain was profiled in a study of shared clonotypes between healthy human individuals. Notes on the study in general: Rarefaction curves obtained for sorted subsets showed sequencing incomplete despite large depth.

Sequencing was performed with immunoSEQ multiplex PCR; in TCRdb, only in-frame clones are kept and a portion is missing. Counted here are about 680,000 clones, just over 90% occurring once; the ten biggest clones make up 20% to 25%. The CDR3 is made up of 14 amino acids. The J segment lost 2 bases and the V segment lost 6 bases, leaving 6 bases of the junction unmatched. The germline V gene encodes CDR1 MDHEN and CDR2 SYDVKM. On this clone: The antigen remains undetermined.

CD8 cells regarded as naive lacked CD45RO, were positively chosen for CCR7, and omitted terminally differentiated effector memory CD45RA+ cells. Sequenced input: naive CD8+ T cells sorted from blood. This chain joins TRBV28 and TRBJ2-7; 8 bases map to TRBD2. The sequence was collected from a man aged 25-45 years in good health. CDR3 sequence reads: CASRGLANTYEQYF. The CDR3 DNA reads as TGTGCCAGCAGAGGACTAGCCAATACCTACGAGCAGTACTTC.